Detailed here is one T cell receptor (beta chain). A single count supports this clone. No antigen is known for it. Qualities for individual bases were not recorded, and no much larger clone is one base off. This sample was taken from a study of cytomegalovirus exposure and HLA in healthy donors (dated by TCRdb to between 2016 and 2019). As for the study more broadly: An earlier analysis of 587 of the donors reported approximately 260 Gb of sequence data and roughly 120 million unique TCR beta sequences obtained from approximately 180 million T cells. Among some 410 genotyped donors of the cohort, an average of approximately 240,000 unique TCR beta nucleotide sequences was sequenced per donor, of which about 18% were non-productive. A later analysis re-analyzed previously published TCR beta repertoires from hundreds of donors and added high-resolution HLA genotyping to study TCR occurrence patterns. The number of typed donors differed by locus: about 620-630 for A, B, C, DRB1 and DQB1; some 500 for DQA1; 606 for DPA1; and 450 to 480 for DPB1. Class I and class II HLA loci were covered by the typing at four-digit resolution. Using immunosequencing, the study profiled T cell repertoires from about 610 subjects and related those repertoires to cytomegalovirus serostatus. Of the roughly 400 genotyped donors, approximately 82% fell in the genetic ancestry cluster associated with self-reported Caucasian donors. Alongside the repertoire data, information on donor age, sex, ethnicity and CMV serostatus was compiled. Besides the first cohort of around 670 subjects, a separate validation cohort made up of 120 different subjects was used. Roughly 300 gigabases of sequencing data and roughly 80 million unique TCR sequences made up an early release that covered under 750 HLA-typed donors. Rather than using new phenotypic data, the later analysis identified candidate immune exposures from TCR beta sequences and from how often those sequences occurred across donors. The study was designed to test whether signatures of past pathogen exposure could be identified by cataloging public T cell receptors. An earlier analysis of around 640 of the donors used high-throughput TCR beta sequencing to judge whether each TCR beta V gene segment behaved as functional or pseudogenic. To predict cytomegalovirus infection status, the study combined high-throughput TCR immunosequencing, statistical association of individual TCRs with disease status, and machine learning. A later genetic analysis used genome-wide SNP genotypes for about 55% of the 666 donors, treating that subset as a discovery cohort. Every discovery cohort repertoire had been produced on one sequencing platform. Four or five DR-DQ haplotypes were handled as single units for association and clustering because linkage in the cohort was strong.

The library was generated by the immunoSEQ multiplex PCR assay. The multiplex PCR relied on a mix of 60 forward primers for TCR Vbeta segments and 13 reverse primers for TCR Jbeta segments. A multiplex PCR assay on genomic DNA amplified the CDR3 region of rearranged TCR beta genes. The amplified TCR beta libraries were sequenced on the Illumina HiSeq System as 87-base-pair reads. Concerning the study's data processing: In a later analysis, tens of millions of unique TCR beta chains were counted across the approximately 640 repertoires, and approximately 11 million of these chains were shared by at least two donors. Raw reads were error-corrected and collapsed into unique sequences by a nearest-neighbor algorithm in which closely related sequences were merged to remove PCR and sequencing errors. V, D and J gene segments were assigned by aligning CDR3 sequences to IMGT reference sequences. For a sequence to be retained, at least a six-nucleotide match to both a V gene segment and a J gene segment was required. Rearrangements were classified as productive when the CDR3 lacked stop codons and remained in frame with V and J, and all other rearrangements were classified as non-productive. Following IMGT convention, CDR3 was defined as the stretch from the second conserved V-encoded cysteine up to the conserved J-encoded phenylalanine. The earlier analysis of around 640 of the donors excluded sequences that lacked an unambiguous match to a single V gene segment. In an earlier analysis of 500 to 750 of the donors, V segments were called functional above 56.7% productive rearrangements and were called segregating when the between-donor standard deviation exceeded 5%. A statistical classification framework was developed to diagnose cytomegalovirus status using the catalog of TCR beta chain sequences. In a later analysis, TCR nucleotide sequences were compared against IMGT/GENE-DB human TR gene sequences so that V and J genes could be assigned. In a later analysis, CDR3 sequences and most-parsimonious VDJ recombination scenarios were assigned using the TCRdist pipeline. In a later analysis, each TCR beta chain was defined by its CDR3 amino acid sequence together with its V-gene family, and reads lacking a unique V-gene family were excluded. In a later analysis, 450 to 600 highly shared, low-generation-probability nucleotide sequences were removed to address suspected cross-contamination and a sequencing artifact. In a later analysis, a clonal expansion index for each public chain was calculated from normalized within-repertoire ranks of inferred template counts. In a later analysis, generation probabilities were computed with a VDJ recombination model fitted to out-of-frame rearrangements, and the resulting probabilities were checked against IGoR. In a later analysis, TCR-TCR, TCR-HLA and TCR-CMV co-occurrence was scored with hypergeometric tests, and a repertoire-size bias correction was applied to TCR pairs. To estimate false discovery rates, a later analysis permuted the HLA or CMV assignments 20 times. In a later analysis, co-occurring TCRs were grouped using DBSCAN, and TCRdist sequence similarity was added for clustering within HLA-allele-positive subsets. Repertoires with fewer than 30,000 or more than 120,000 public chains were left out of co-occurrence clustering, as were five repertoires with anomalous nucleotide sharing. TCRdb took over this immuneACCESS table, retaining in-frame rearrangements with V and J assigned. Such tables are incomplete; in checked studies, under half of the missing clones stem from an unresolved V gene, and the remainder is unexplained. V and J calls and clone size are as listed in that table; D and trimming were resolved from the DNA. Here the sample has approximately 200,000 clones; 83% occur a single time. 1.2% to 1.5% of the sample is held by the ten biggest clonotypes.

CDR1 and CDR2, looked up from the germline V gene, are SNHLY and FYNNEI. From cysteine to phenylalanine, the CDR3 is 14 amino acids long. CDR3 DNA is the only sequence kept; it has 42 bases, read in frame from the first base. V loses 8 bases at its end and J loses 4 bases; junction bases beyond the gene matches: 4. The full study reports these points: A few of the identified cytomegalovirus-associated TCR beta chains were confirmed in vitro to be specific for cytomegalovirus antigens. The authors suggested that the approach could potentially be generalized to other disease states and immunological phenotypes. This cohort had only TCR beta chains sequenced, and the lack of alpha or paired-chain data limited which features could be detected. When HLA alleles, especially DR and DQ, strongly co-occurred, TCR associations were difficult to assign to individual alleles. About 15 rarely observed V segments, including chromosome 9 orphons, were excluded from the earlier analysis of just under 600 of the donors because counts were too low. According to a later analysis, parvovirus B19, influenza, CMV and Epstein-Barr virus appeared linked to several top co-occurrence clusters. Compared with equally common non-associated chains, HLA-associated TCR beta chains in a later analysis were more clonally expanded and had lower generation probabilities. Some IMGT-functional V segments, including TRBV6-2 and TRBV6-3, could not be distinguished by the 87-base-pair reads and were therefore excluded. A further reported finding was that TCR beta sequences accurately predicted the HLA-A and HLA-B alleles for most subjects in the first cohort. Broadly in line with IMGT annotations, most TCR beta V segments showed up in productive rearrangements about 87% or about 30% of the time in an earlier analysis of a few hundred of the donors. A later analysis found that most CMV-associated TCR beta chains appeared HLA-restricted, with HLA associations seemingly driven largely by CMV exposure. Most TCR sequences were seen in very few donors, while some public TCRs were found in many individuals. A later analysis found that TCR association rates varied across HLA loci, with DRB1 alleles showing the most associated TCRs and HLA-C alleles the fewest. Immune exposure information for the cohort was limited to CMV serostatus. A cluster of highly shared sequence variants was judged likely to represent a technical artifact of the sequencing pipeline. Because some donors lacked HLA typing at each locus, the association tests relied only on the typed subset. A later analysis associated 16,951 TCR beta sequences with specific HLA alleles at a false discovery rate of 0.05. Sequencing depth was assumed to be roughly uniform across donors in the presence/absence analyses, though that assumption may not hold. An association between a missense DCLRE1C variant and V-gene and J-gene trimming of TCR beta chains was found in a later genetic analysis and replicated in an independent cohort. A total of fewer than 200 TCR beta chains were listed by the study as associated with cytomegalovirus. According to a later genetic analysis, donors in an Asian-associated ancestry cluster had fewer N-insertions in productive TCRs than the roughly 700-donor mean. The classifier was reported to diagnose cytomegalovirus status with high specificity and sensitivity in both the original cohort and the validation cohort. Correlated functional status among segregating V segments might reflect linkage disequilibrium, but an unknown experimental factor could not be ruled out.

The cohort consisted of 670 or so healthy bone marrow donors. At the time of sampling, every cohort member was nominally healthy, though immune exposures that went unrecorded were likely present. The donor tested CMV seronegative, placing the donor among the 300 to 450 seronegative members of the cohort. Each donor provided a peripheral blood sample, and peripheral blood mononuclear cells were used for TCR beta sequencing. The Qiagen DNeasy Blood Extraction Kit was used to extract genomic DNA from the blood cell samples. This sequence originates from a girl aged 5 to 17 in good health and CMV-seronegative. The chain employs TRBV2 and TRBJ2-2; 10 junctional bases match TRBD1. The material sequenced was PBMCs. The CDR3 here reads CASGDRGRTGELFF. The DNA is as follows: TGTGCCAGCGGGGACAGGGGCCGCACCGGGGAGCTGTTTTTT.